This is a list of T cell receptor beta chains from one sample in a study of shared clonotypes between healthy human individuals. Here immunoSEQ multiplex PCR was the method, and the copy in TCRdb shows in-frame clones only, minus some. This sample has roughly 500,000 clones, with 90% to 96% found just once. Sequencing was carried out using naive CD4+ T cells sorted from blood. These receptors were taken from a woman in her twenties or thirties in good health. The CDR3 runs from the conserved cysteine through the conserved F or W. The order of the fields is clone size, J gene, CDR3 length, V gene, D gene, CDR3 DNA, CDR3 protein. The D gene is left open where the match is weak. Some rows have no size entry. The others give once, few or many, or a class for an expanded clone.

size: NA; J: TRBJ1-2; length: 13; V: TRBV10-3; D: NA; DNA: TGTGCCATCAGTGAAGGTCAAAACTATGGCTACACCTTC; CDR3: CAISEGQNYGYTF
size: NA; J: TRBJ1-5; length: 16; V: TRBV18; D: NA; DNA: TGTGCCAGCTCACCACCGGCAGGGAGAAGGAATCAGCCCCAGCATTTT; CDR3: CASSPPAGRRNQPQHF
size: few; J: TRBJ2-5; length: 14; V: TRBV4-1; D: NA; DNA: TGCGCCAGCAGCCAAGTAGCAGGGGTGGAGACCCAGTACTTC; CDR3: CASSQVAGVETQYF
size: NA; J: TRBJ1-1; length: 13; V: TRBV5-1; D: NA; DNA: TGCGCCAGCAGCTCGGGATTGAACACTGAAGCTTTCTTT; CDR3: CASSSGLNTEAFF
size: NA; J: TRBJ2-6; length: 17; V: TRBV4-2; D: NA; DNA: TGTGCCAGCAGCCAAGTTTCACTGGGAGACGGGGCCAACGTCCTGACTTTC; CDR3: CASSQVSLGDGANVLTF
size: NA; J: TRBJ2-7; length: 15; V: TRBV6-5; D: NA; DNA: TGTGCCAGCAGGTCCCCCCGGCGGGTCTCCTACGAGCAGTACTTC; CDR3: CASRSPRRVSYEQYF
size: NA; J: TRBJ1-2; length: 13; V: TRBV5-1; D: NA; DNA: TGCGCCAGCAGCTTTGTCAGGGAGGGTGGCTACACCTTC; CDR3: CASSFVREGGYTF
size: once; J: TRBJ2-7; length: 15; V: TRBV7-9; D: TRBD2; DNA: TGTGCCAGCAGCTTTCGGAGCGGGGCTACCTACGAGCAGTACTTC; CDR3: CASSFRSGATYEQYF
size: NA; J: TRBJ2-1; length: 16; V: TRBV28; D: TRBD2; DNA: TGTGCCAGCACGAGCTTCCTAGCGGGGTCCTACAATGAGCAGTTCTTC; CDR3: CASTSFLAGSYNEQFF
size: NA; J: TRBJ2-7; length: 14; V: TRBV6-6; D: TRBD2; DNA: TGTGCCAGCACCTCCCGTCGCGGGAGGAACGAGCAGTACTTC; CDR3: CASTSRRGRNEQYF
size: NA; J: TRBJ2-7; length: 13; V: TRBV7-3; D: NA; DNA: TGTGCCAGCAGCTTCGGCGTAGCCTACGAGCAGTACTTC; CDR3: CASSFGVAYEQYF
size: NA; J: TRBJ1-1; length: 13; V: TRBV7-7; D: NA; DNA: TGTGCCAGCGCGAGGGGAAAAAACACTGAAGCTTTCTTT; CDR3: CASARGKNTEAFF
size: NA; J: TRBJ1-6; length: 16; V: TRBV6-6; D: NA; DNA: TGTGCCAGCAGTTTCTACAGTCTCTCCTATAATTCACCCCTCCACTTT; CDR3: CASSFYSLSYNSPLHF
size: NA; J: TRBJ2-3; length: 17; V: TRBV27; D: NA; DNA: TGTGCCAGCAGTTACTTCGGGGCATTTGGAGGCACAGATACGCAGTATTTT; CDR3: CASSYFGAFGGTDTQYF
size: NA; J: TRBJ2-1; length: 15; V: TRBV28; D: TRBD2; DNA: TGTGCCAGCAGATTAGCGGGAGGGGGTTACAATGAGCAGTTCTTC; CDR3: CASRLAGGGYNEQFF
size: NA; J: TRBJ2-4; length: 15; V: TRBV7-9; D: NA; DNA: TGTGCCAGCAGCTCCCTGGAGCGAACCAAAAACATTCAGTACTTC; CDR3: CASSSLERTKNIQYF
size: NA; J: TRBJ1-5; length: 15; V: TRBV4-1; D: NA; DNA: TGCGCCAGCAGCCTCGTGGACAGAAGCAATCAGCCCCAGCATTTT; CDR3: CASSLVDRSNQPQHF